This T cell receptor (beta chain) is drawn from a study of Ad26.COV2.S vaccination and SARS-CoV-2 variants. Sequenced by immunoSEQ multiplex PCR; TCRdb stores in-frame clones only, minus some. This table has some 640,000 clones, more than 70% appearing once. CDR3 length equals 12 residues. Germline CDR1 reads SQVTM; CDR2 reads ANQGSEA. V lost 7 bases, J lost 5 bases, and 15 bases lay in between. The treatment: roughly 18 received Ad26.COV2.S at low or high dose, single or two shots; about 5 received placebo; per-sample allocation not given. Samples came from day 63 after the first vaccine or placebo injection.

The rearrangement joins TRBV29-1 to TRBJ2-7; no reliable D call. This material consisted of peripheral blood, taken in a trial of Ad26.COV2.S vaccine versus placebo. The clonotype was recovered from a person between 18 and 65 years old who received the Ad26.COV2.S COVID-19 vaccine or a placebo. CDR3 amino acids: CSAGRQPDEQYF. For the CDR3, the DNA is TGCAGCGCAGGACGCCAACCGGACGAGCAGTACTTC.